A single sample is the source of the 7 T cell receptor beta chains below, sequenced in a study of blood T cell repertoires in COVID-19. The protocol was immunoSEQ multiplex PCR, while the TCRdb copy is restricted to in-frame clones and leaves out a portion. The sample lists about 150,000 clones, more than 85% occurring once. Sequenced input: peripheral blood. These receptors were obtained from a man in his fifties with acute or convalescent COVID-19.

The DNA of the CDR3 is TGTGCCTCCCCAGGGACTGAAGACACTGAAGCTTTCTTT. Amino acid sequence: CASPGTEDTEAFF. The chain uses TRBV30 and TRBJ1-1; tentatively, D is TRBD1 (5 bases). Germline V gene lookup returns CDR1 GTSNPN and CDR2 SVGIG (reference sequence). The CDR3 extends over 13 amino acids. Deletions cut 7 bases from V and 3 bases from J, with 15 bases between.

The J gene is TRBJ2-7, the V gene TRBV20-1; no definite D call. V lost 3 bases and J lost 3, with 3 bases in between. Germline V gene sequence: CDR1 DFQATT, CDR2 SNEGSKA (reference sequence). The CDR3 runs to 10 residues. The CDR3: CSASHYEQYF. In DNA form, the CDR3 reads TGCAGTGCTAGTCACTACGAGCAGTACTTC.

Only one count was recorded for this clone. This chain links TRBV3-1 (or the pseudogene TRBV3-2) with TRBJ2-3; 16 bases match TRBD2. After removal of 4 bases from V and 4 bases from J, the junction contained 20 bases not matched to a gene. CDR1 and CDR2 (germline): LGHDT, YNNKEL (reference sequence). CDR3 size: 22 residues. The CDR3 DNA reads as TGTGCCAGCAGCCTGAGGGGGGGACTAGCGGGAGGGCCAGGGAGACACGCAGATACGCAGTATTTT. It encodes CASSLRGGLAGGPGRHADTQYF.

V and J are TRBV24-1 and TRBJ2-1, with 10 bases fitting TRBD1. CDR3 length: 16 amino acids. In germline, CDR1 is KGHDR, CDR2 SFDVKD. V was pared by 4 bases and J by 2 bases, with 4 bases of the junction left unmatched. CDR3 protein: CATSEPGTGAYNEQFF. The DNA of the CDR3 is TGTGCCACCAGTGAACCCGGGACAGGGGCCTACAATGAGCAGTTCTTC.

In DNA, the CDR3 is TGTGCCAGCAGTTACTCTGCAGGGTCGGGCGAGCAGTACTTC. Amino acid sequence: CASSYSAGSGEQYF. The V and J genes are TRBV6-5 and TRBJ2-7; D possibly corresponds to TRBD1 (5 bases). Trimming pared 0 bases from V and 6 bases from J, leaving 12 bases between. This CDR3 spans 14 amino acids. Germline CDR1 MNHEY, CDR2 SVGAGI.

CDR3 residues: CASSFGQSSTDTQYF. CDR3 sequence (DNA): TGTGCCAGCAGCTTCGGACAGTCTAGCACAGATACGCAGTATTTT. The rearrangement links TRBV11-2 to TRBJ2-3, with a possible D match to TRBD1 (6 bases). Germline loops: CDR1 SGHAT, CDR2 FQNNGV. There are 15 residues in the CDR3. Trimming left V 3 bases short and J 0 bases short, with 10 bases between.

This clone was seen once. The gene calls are TRBV28 and TRBJ2-7; 11 nucleotides align to TRBD1. The V gene end was trimmed by 6 bases and the J gene end by 6 bases; junction bases not matched to a gene: 7. The germline gives CDR1 MDHEN, CDR2 SYDVKM. The CDR3 spans 14 residues. The CDR3, as DNA: TGTGCCAGCAGATCGGGACAGGGGGTTGGCGAGCAGTACTTC. It yields the protein CASRSGQGVGEQYF.